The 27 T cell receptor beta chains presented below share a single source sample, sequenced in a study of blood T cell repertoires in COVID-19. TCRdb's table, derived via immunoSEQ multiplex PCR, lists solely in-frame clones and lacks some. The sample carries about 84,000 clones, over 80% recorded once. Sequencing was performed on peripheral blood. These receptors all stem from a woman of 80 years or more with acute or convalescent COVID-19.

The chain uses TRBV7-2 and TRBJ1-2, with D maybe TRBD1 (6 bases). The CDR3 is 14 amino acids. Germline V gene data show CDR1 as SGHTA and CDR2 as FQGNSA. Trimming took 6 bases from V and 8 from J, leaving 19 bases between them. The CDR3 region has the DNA TGTGCCAGCAGTCAGAACAGGGCGATTAGGGGCTACACCTTC. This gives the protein CASSQNRAIRGYTF.

CDR3 protein: CASSGQGATGELFF. The CDR3 DNA reads TGTGCCAGCAGTGGACAGGGGGCCACCGGGGAGCTGTTTTTT. The chain couples TRBV6-4 to TRBJ2-2; 10 bases fit TRBD1. Trimming at V came to 4 bases and at J to 4 bases, leaving 0 bases not matched to a gene. The CDR3 is 14 amino acids. Germline V gene data show CDR1 as MRHNA and CDR2 as SNTAGT.

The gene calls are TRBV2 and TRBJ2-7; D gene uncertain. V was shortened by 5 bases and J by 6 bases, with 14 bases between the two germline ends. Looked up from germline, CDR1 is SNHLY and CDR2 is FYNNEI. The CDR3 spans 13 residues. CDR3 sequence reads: CASSYLQLAEQYF. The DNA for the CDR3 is TGTGCCAGCAGTTACCTTCAATTGGCCGAGCAGTACTTC.

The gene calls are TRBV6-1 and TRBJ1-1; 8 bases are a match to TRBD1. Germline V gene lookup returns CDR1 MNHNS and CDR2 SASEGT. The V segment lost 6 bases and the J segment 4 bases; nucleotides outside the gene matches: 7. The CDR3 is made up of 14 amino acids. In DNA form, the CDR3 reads TGTGCCAGCAGGCCCAGGGGGCTGGGCACTGAAGCTTTCTTT. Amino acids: CASRPRGLGTEAFF.

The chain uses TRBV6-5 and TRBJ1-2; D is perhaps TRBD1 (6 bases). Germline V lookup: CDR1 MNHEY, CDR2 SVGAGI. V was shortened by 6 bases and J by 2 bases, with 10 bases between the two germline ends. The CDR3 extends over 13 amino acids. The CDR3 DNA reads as TGTGCCAGCAGCCCCCAGGGGAACTATGGCTACACCTTC. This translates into CASSPQGNYGYTF.

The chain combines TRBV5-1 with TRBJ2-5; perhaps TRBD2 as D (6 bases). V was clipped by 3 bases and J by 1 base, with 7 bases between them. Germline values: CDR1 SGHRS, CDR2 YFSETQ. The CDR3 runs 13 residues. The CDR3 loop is CASSSGVQETQYF. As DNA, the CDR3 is TGCGCCAGCAGCTCGGGAGTCCAAGAGACCCAGTACTTC.

The CDR3 coding sequence is TGTGCCACCAGTGATCCTAGCGGGATCAGCACCGGGGAGCTGTTTTTT. Protein: CATSDPSGISTGELFF. This chain joins TRBV24-1 and TRBJ2-2, with 9 bases aligning to TRBD2. Unmatched junction bases numbered 5, after V lost 3 bases and J lost 4 bases. Germline CDR1 is KGHDR and CDR2 is SFDVKD. The CDR3 contains 16 residues.

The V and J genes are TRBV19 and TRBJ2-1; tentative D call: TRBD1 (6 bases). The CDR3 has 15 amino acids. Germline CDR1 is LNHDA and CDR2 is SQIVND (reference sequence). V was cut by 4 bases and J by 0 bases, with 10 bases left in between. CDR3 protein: CASSTTGHSYNEQFF. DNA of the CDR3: TGTGCCAGTAGTACAACAGGGCACTCCTACAATGAGCAGTTCTTC. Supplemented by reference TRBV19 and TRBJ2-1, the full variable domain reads DGGITQSPKYLFRKEGQNVTLSCEQNLNHDAMYWYRQDPGQGLRLIYYSQIVNDFQKGDIAEGYSVSREKKESFPLTVTSAQKNPTAFYLCASSTTGHSYNEQFFGPGTRLTVL.

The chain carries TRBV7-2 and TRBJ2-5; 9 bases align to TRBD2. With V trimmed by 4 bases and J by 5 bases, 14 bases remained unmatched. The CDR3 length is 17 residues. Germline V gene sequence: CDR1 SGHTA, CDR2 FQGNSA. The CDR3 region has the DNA TGTGCCAGCAGCTCCTCTAGGGTACTAGCGGGTCGGGAGACCCAGTACTTC. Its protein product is CASSSSRVLAGRETQYF.

The CDR3 DNA reads TGCAGCGTTGTATTTAACTATGGCTACACCTTC. Translation gives CSVVFNYGYTF. The rearrangement joins TRBV29-1 to TRBJ1-2, with D unclear. With 4 bases removed from V and 1 base from J, the gap between germline ends came to 4 bases. CDR1 is SQVTM and CDR2 is ANQGSEA in the germline V gene. This CDR3 has 11 amino acids.

In nucleotides, the CDR3 is TGTGCCAGCAGCTTAAGGTGGGCAGGGAACCTTAACTATGGCTACACCTTC. Its translation is CASSLRWAGNLNYGYTF. The chain recombines TRBV7-2 with TRBJ1-2; a weak D match, TRBD1 (5 bases). Trimming took off 2 bases at V and 1 base at J, with 17 bases between the two ends. CDR1 is SGHTA, CDR2 FQGNSA, per germline. This CDR3 contains 17 residues.

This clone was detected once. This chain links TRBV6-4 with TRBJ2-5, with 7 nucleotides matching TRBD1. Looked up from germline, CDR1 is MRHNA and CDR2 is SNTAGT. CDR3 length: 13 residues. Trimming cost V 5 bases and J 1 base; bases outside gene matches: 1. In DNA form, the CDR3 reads TGTGCCAGCAGTCGGGACAGCCAAGAGACCCAGTACTTC. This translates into CASSRDSQETQYF.

Here the CDR3 reads CAIREQGSGNTIYF. CDR3 DNA: TGTGCCATCAGGGAACAGGGCTCTGGAAACACCATATATTTT. V usage is TRBV10-3 and J usage is TRBJ1-3, with a tentative D call TRBD1 (6 bases). CDR1 and CDR2 from the germline V gene are ENHRY and SYGVKD. With 6 bases removed from V and 0 bases from J, the gap between germline ends came to 9 bases. The length of the CDR3 is 14 residues.

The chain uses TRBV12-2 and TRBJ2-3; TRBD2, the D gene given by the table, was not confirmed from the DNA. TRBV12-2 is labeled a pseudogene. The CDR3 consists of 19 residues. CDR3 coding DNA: TGTGCAAGTCGCTTAGCGGGGGCGGGGACTAGCGTCCCGGTCTTGATGCAGTATTTT. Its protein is CASRLAGAGTSVPVLMQYF.

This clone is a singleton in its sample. CDR3 residues: CATSRVHRPNYEQYF. CDR3 nucleotide sequence: TGTGCCACCAGCAGAGTTCACAGGCCAAACTACGAGCAGTACTTC. The chain is built from TRBV15 and TRBJ2-7; possibly TRBD1 for D (5 bases). Germline CDR1 reads LNHNV; CDR2 reads YYDKDF (reference sequence). The length of the CDR3 is 15 residues. V was clipped by 1 base and J by 3 bases, with 13 bases between them.

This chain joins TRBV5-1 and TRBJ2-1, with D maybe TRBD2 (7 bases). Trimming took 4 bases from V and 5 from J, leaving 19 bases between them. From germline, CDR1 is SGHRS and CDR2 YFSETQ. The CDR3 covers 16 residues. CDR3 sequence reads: CASSLPRGAGNNEQFF. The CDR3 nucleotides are TGCGCCAGCAGCCTCCCCCGGGGGGCGGGTAACAATGAGCAGTTCTTC.

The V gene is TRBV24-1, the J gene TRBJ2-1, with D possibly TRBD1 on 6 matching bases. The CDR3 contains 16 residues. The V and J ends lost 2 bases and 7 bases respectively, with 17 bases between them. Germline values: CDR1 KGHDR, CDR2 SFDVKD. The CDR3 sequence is CATSDSRQGGSNEQFF. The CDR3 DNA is TGTGCCACCAGTGATTCCCGCCAAGGGGGTAGTAATGAGCAGTTCTTC.

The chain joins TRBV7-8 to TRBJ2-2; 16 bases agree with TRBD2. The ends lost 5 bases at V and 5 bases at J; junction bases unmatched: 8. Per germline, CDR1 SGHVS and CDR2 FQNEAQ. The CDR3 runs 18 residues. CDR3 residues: CASSVRPGLAGGTGELFF. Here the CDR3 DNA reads TGTGCCAGCAGCGTACGACCGGGACTAGCGGGAGGGACCGGGGAGCTGTTTTTT.

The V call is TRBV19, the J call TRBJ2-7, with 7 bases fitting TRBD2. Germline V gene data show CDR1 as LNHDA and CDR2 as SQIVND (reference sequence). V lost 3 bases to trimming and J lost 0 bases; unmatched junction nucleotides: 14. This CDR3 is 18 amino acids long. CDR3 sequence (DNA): TGTGCCAGTAGTATGATTAGGGGTAGCGGGCCTGACTCCTACGAGCAGTACTTC. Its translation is CASSMIRGSGPDSYEQYF.

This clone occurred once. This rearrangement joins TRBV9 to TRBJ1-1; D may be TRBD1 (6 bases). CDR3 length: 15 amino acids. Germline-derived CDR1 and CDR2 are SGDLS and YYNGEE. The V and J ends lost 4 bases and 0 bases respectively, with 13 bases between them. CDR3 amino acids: CASSRGGSMNTEAFF. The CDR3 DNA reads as TGTGCCAGCAGCCGGGGGGGCTCCATGAACACTGAAGCTTTCTTT.

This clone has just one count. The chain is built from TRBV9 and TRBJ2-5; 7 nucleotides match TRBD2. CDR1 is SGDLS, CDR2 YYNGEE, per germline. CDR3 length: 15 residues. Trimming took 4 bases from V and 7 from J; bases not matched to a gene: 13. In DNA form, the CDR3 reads TGTGCCAGCAGCCCAGGGAGGGACGGCTCGGGGACCCAGTACTTC. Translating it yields CASSPGRDGSGTQYF.

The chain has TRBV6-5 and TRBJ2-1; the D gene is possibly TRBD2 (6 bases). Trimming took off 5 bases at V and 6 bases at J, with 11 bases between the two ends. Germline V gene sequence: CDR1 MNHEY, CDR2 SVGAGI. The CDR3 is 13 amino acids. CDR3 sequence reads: CASSLSGLNEQFF. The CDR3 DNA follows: TGTGCCAGCAGTCTTAGCGGCCTCAATGAGCAGTTCTTC.

The CDR3 bases are TGTGCCAGCAGCCCAGGCCCGACAGGCCAAGGGGCTAATGAAAAACTGTTTTTT. Translating it yields CASSPGPTGQGANEKLFF. This sequence joins TRBV7-2 and TRBJ1-4; tentatively, D is TRBD1 (6 bases). Looked up from germline, CDR1 is SGHTA and CDR2 is FQGNSA. The CDR3 extends over 18 amino acids. The germline V and J ends were trimmed by 5 bases and 3 bases, with 22 bases remaining between them.

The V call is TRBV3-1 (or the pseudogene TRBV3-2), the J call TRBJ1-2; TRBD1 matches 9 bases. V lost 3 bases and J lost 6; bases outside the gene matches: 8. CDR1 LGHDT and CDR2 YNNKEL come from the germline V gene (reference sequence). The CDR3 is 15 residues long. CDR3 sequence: CASSHSDRGRNGYTF. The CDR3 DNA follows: TGTGCCAGCAGCCATTCGGACAGGGGTAGGAATGGCTACACCTTC.

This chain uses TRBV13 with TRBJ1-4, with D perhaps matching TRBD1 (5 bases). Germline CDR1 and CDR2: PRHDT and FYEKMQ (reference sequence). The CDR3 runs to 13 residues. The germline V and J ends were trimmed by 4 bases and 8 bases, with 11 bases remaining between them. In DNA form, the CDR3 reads TGTGCCAGCAGCTACCGTGGGGCCGAAAAACTGTTTTTT. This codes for CASSYRGAEKLFF.

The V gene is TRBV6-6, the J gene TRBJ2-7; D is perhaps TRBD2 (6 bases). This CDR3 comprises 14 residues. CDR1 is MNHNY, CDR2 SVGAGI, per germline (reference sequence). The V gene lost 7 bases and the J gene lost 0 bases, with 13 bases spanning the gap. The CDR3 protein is CASMEGLPSYEQYF. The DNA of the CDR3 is TGTGCCAGCATGGAGGGCCTACCCTCCTACGAGCAGTACTTC.

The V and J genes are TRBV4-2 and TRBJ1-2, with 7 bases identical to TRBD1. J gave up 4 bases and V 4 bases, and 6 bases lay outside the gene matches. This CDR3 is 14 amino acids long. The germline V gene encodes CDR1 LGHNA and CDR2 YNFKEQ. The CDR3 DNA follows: TGTGCCAGCAGCCCCGGGACAGAACTCTATGGCTACACCTTC. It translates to CASSPGTELYGYTF.